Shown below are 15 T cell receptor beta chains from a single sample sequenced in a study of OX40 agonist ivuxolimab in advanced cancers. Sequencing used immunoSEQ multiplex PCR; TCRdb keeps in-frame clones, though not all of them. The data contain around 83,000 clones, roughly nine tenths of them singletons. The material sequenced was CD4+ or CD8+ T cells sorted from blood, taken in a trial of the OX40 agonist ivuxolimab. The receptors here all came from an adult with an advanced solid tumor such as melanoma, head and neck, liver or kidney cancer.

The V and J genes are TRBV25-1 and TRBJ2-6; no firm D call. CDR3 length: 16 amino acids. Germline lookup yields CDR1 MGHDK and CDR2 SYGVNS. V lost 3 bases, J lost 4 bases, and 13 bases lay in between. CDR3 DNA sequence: TGTGCCAGCAGTGACCCGTTTGGGTCCGGGGCCAACGTCCTGACTTTC. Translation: CASSDPFGSGANVLTF.

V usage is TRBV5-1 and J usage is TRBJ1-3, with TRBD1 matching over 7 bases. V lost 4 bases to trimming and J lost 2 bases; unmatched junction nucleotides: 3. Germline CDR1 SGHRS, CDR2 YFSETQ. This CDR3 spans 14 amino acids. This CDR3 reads CASSTDRAGNTIYF. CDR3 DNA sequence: TGCGCCAGCAGCACCGACAGGGCTGGAAACACCATATATTTT. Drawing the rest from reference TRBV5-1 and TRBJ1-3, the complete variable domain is KAGVTQTPRYLIKTRGQQVTLSCSPISGHRSVSWYQQTPGQGLQFLFEYFSETQRNKGNFPGRFSGRQFSNSRSEMNVSTLELGDSALYLCASSTDRAGNTIYFGEGSWLTVV.

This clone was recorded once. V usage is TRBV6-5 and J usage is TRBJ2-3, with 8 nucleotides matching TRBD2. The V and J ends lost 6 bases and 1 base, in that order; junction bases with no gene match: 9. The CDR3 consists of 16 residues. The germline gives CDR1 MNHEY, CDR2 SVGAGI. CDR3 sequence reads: CASSYGGAAGTDTQYF. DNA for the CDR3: TGTGCCAGCAGCTACGGGGGGGCGGCCGGCACAGATACGCAGTATTTT.

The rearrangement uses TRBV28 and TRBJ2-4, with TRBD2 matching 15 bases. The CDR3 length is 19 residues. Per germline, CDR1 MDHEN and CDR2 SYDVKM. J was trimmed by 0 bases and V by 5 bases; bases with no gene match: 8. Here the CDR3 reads CASSKSWTSGRVAKNIQYF. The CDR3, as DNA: TGTGCCAGCAGTAAAAGCTGGACTAGCGGGAGGGTAGCCAAAAACATTCAGTACTTC. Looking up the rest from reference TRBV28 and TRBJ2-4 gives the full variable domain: DVKVTQSSRYLVKRTGEKVFLECVQDMDHENMFWYRQDPGLGLRLIYFSYDVKMKEKGDIPEGYSVSREKKERFSLILESASTNQTSMYLCASSKSWTSGRVAKNIQYFGAGTRLSVL.

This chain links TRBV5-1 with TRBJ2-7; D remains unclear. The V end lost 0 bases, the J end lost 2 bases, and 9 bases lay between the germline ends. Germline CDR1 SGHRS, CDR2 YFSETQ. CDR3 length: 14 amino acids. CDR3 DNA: TGCGCCAGCAGCTTGGCACCAGCTGCCTACGAGCAGTACTTC. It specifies CASSLAPAAYEQYF. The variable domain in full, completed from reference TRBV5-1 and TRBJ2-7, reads KAGVTQTPRYLIKTRGQQVTLSCSPISGHRSVSWYQQTPGQGLQFLFEYFSETQRNKGNFPGRFSGRQFSNSRSEMNVSTLELGDSALYLCASSLAPAAYEQYFGPGTRLTVT.

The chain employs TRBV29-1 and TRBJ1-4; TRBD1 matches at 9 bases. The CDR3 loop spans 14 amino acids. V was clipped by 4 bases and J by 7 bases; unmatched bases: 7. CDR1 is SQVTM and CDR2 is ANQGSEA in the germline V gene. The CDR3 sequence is CSVASGTGSEKLFF. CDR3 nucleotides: TGCAGCGTTGCCTCCGGGACAGGGTCTGAAAAACTGTTTTTT.

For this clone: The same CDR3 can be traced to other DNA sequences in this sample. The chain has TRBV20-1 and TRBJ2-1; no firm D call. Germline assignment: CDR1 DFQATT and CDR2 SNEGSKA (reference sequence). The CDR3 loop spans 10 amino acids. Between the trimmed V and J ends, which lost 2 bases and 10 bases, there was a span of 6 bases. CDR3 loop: CSARREEQFF. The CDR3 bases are TGCAGTGCTAGAAGAGAGGAGCAGTTCTTC.

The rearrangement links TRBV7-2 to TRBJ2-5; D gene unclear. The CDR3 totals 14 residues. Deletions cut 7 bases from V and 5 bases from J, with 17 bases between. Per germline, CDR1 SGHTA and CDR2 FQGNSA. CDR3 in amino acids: CASTQAPTGETQYF. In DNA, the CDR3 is TGTGCCAGCACCCAAGCTCCCACCGGGGAGACCCAGTACTTC.

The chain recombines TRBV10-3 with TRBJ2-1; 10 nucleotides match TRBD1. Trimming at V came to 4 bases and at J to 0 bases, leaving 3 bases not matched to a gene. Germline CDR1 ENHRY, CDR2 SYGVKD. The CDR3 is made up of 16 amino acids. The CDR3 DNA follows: TGTGCCATCAGTGGAGGGACAGGGGACTCCTACAATGAGCAGTTCTTC. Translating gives CAISGGTGDSYNEQFF.

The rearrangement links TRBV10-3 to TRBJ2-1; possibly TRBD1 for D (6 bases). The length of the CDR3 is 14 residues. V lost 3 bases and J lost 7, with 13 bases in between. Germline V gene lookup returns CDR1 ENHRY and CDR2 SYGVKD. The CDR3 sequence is CAISDRGSTNEQFF. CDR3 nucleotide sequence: TGTGCCATCAGTGACAGGGGATCGACGAATGAGCAGTTCTTC.

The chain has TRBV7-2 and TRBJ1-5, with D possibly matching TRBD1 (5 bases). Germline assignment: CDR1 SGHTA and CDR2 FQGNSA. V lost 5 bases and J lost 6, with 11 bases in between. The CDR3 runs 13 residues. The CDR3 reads CASSIRDAQPQHF. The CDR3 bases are TGTGCCAGCAGCATCAGGGACGCTCAGCCCCAGCATTTT.

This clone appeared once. CDR3 sequence (DNA): TGTGCCAGCTCCCCCAAACTAGCGGGGCAAAAAGGTAACTCCTACGAGCAGTACTTC. It yields the protein CASSPKLAGQKGNSYEQYF. The V and J genes are TRBV18 and TRBJ2-7; 10 nucleotides line up with TRBD2. V was pared by 6 bases and J by 0 bases, with 17 bases of the junction left unmatched. Germline V gene data show CDR1 as KGHSH and CDR2 as LQKENI. The CDR3 extends over 19 amino acids.

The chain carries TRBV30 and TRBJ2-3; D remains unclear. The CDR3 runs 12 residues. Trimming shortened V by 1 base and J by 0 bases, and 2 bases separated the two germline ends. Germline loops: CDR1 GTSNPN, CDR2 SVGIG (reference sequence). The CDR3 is CAWSDSTDTQYF. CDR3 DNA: TGTGCCTGGAGTGATAGCACAGATACGCAGTATTTT.

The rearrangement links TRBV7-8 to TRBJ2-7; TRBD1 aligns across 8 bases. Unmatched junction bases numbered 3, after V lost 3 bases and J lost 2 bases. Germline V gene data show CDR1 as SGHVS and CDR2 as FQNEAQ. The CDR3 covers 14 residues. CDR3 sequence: CASSFDRGPYEQYF. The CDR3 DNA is TGTGCCAGCAGCTTTGACAGGGGACCCTACGAGCAGTACTTC.

The CDR3: CASSFQGGNEQYF. DNA for the CDR3: TGTGCCAGCAGCTTTCAGGGTGGGAACGAGCAGTACTTC. V is TRBV7-9 and J is TRBJ2-7; TRBD1 is a possible D gene (5 bases). The CDR3 totals 13 residues. In germline, CDR1 is SEHNR, CDR2 FQNEAQ (reference sequence). Between the trimmed V and J ends, which lost 3 bases and 5 bases, there was a span of 11 bases. Combining the CDR3 with reference TRBV7-9 and TRBJ2-7 gives the whole variable domain DTGVSQNPRHKITKRGQNVTFRCDPISEHNRLYWYRQTLGQGPEFLTYFQNEAQLEKSRLLSDRFSAERPKGSFSTLEIQRTEQGDSAMYLCASSFQGGNEQYFGPGTRLTVT.